One sample yielded the 24 T cell receptor beta chains listed below, sequenced in a study of blood T cell repertoires in COVID-19. Repertoires were generated with immunoSEQ multiplex PCR, while TCRdb's copy carries only in-frame clones and drops some. The repertoire holds approximately 230,000 clones, with just over 85% as singletons. The sequenced sample consisted of PBMCs or T cells enriched from blood (not recorded which). The receptors here all came from a man between 40 and 49 years old who had recovered from COVID-19.

This clone showed up just a few times. The chain couples TRBV7-2 to TRBJ1-1; D is possibly TRBD1 (6 bases). Trimming removed 4 bases from V and 10 bases from J, with 19 bases in between. This CDR3 spans 14 amino acids. Germline assignment: CDR1 SGHTA and CDR2 FQGNSA. The DNA for the CDR3 is TGTGCCAGCAGCTCATTGCATACAGGGCGGCGAGCTTTCTTT. Translation: CASSSLHTGRRAFF.

The chain recombines TRBV19 with TRBJ2-1; 9 nucleotides line up with TRBD2. CDR3 length equals 14 residues. The V gene end was trimmed by 8 bases and the J gene end by 7 bases; junction bases not matched to a gene: 9. Germline lookup yields CDR1 LNHDA and CDR2 SQIVND (reference sequence). CDR3 protein: CASQVAGGMNEQFF. CDR3 bases: TGTGCCAGTCAGGTCGCGGGAGGGATGAATGAGCAGTTCTTC.

The rearrangement joins TRBV5-1 to TRBJ2-2; 8 bases fit TRBD1. Looked up from germline, CDR1 is SGHRS and CDR2 is YFSETQ. With V trimmed by 1 base and J by 5 bases, 7 bases remained unmatched. This CDR3 comprises 16 residues. The CDR3 sequence is CASSLSQGAETGELFF. The CDR3 bases are TGCGCCAGCAGCTTGTCCCAGGGGGCAGAGACCGGGGAGCTGTTTTTT.

The gene calls are TRBV7-3 and TRBJ2-2; 13 nucleotides line up with TRBD2. This CDR3 is 17 amino acids long. The V and J ends lost 5 bases and 6 bases, in that order; junction bases with no gene match: 9. Germline V gene lookup returns CDR1 SGHTA and CDR2 FQGTGA. This CDR3 reads CASSPRAGLAGAGELFF. The CDR3 nucleotides are TGTGCCAGCAGCCCACGGGCCGGACTAGCGGGGGCCGGGGAGCTGTTTTTT.

The genes are TRBV6-2 or TRBV6-3 and TRBJ1-2, with D possibly TRBD1 on 5 matching bases. CDR1 is MNHEY and CDR2 is SVGEGT in the germline V gene. The CDR3 is 12 amino acids. Trimming cost V 5 bases and J 9 bases, with 13 bases left between them. The CDR3 spells CASSLQGGSYTF. The DNA for the CDR3 is TGTGCCAGCAGTCTCCAGGGAGGGAGCTACACCTTC.

The CDR3 nucleotides are TGTGCCAGTAGTAGCGGACTAGCGGGAGGGACGAAAACAGATACGCAGTATTTT. As protein: CASSSGLAGGTKTDTQYF. The chain carries TRBV19 and TRBJ2-3; 15 positions agree with TRBD2. Germline trimming cut 4 bases from V and 3 bases from J; bases unmatched to any gene: 8. Germline CDR1 and CDR2: LNHDA and SQIVND (reference sequence). The CDR3 is 18 amino acids.

This chain uses TRBV5-1 with TRBJ1-1, with 8 bases aligning to TRBD1. V gave up 4 bases and J gave up 4 bases; unmatched junction bases: 9. Germline V gene lookup returns CDR1 SGHRS and CDR2 YFSETQ. The CDR3 covers 15 residues. CDR3: CASSTRQGRSTEAFF. Written as DNA, the CDR3 is TGCGCCAGCAGCACTAGACAGGGGAGGTCCACTGAAGCTTTCTTT.

The V and J genes are TRBV12-3 or TRBV12-4 and TRBJ1-5; a possible D gene is TRBD1 (6 bases). The CDR3 has 13 amino acids. Trimming took off 5 bases at V and 3 bases at J, with 8 bases between the two ends. This CDR3 reads CASSTGINQPQHF. CDR3 nucleotide sequence: TGTGCCAGCAGTACAGGGATCAATCAGCCCCAGCATTTT.

V is TRBV14 and J is TRBJ1-2; D may be TRBD1 (5 bases). Trimming removed 0 bases from V and 4 bases from J, with 15 bases in between. Germline V gene sequence: CDR1 SGHDN, CDR2 FVKESK. This CDR3 has 16 residues. CDR3 DNA sequence: TGTGCCAGCAGCCAAGATCTTGGGGGGGAGGCCTATGGCTACACCTTC. This translates into CASSQDLGGEAYGYTF.

This chain uses TRBV12-5 with TRBJ1-5; TRBD1 aligns across 8 bases. V was pared by 0 bases and J by 6 bases, with 7 bases of the junction left unmatched. This CDR3 region has 16 residues. CDR1 and CDR2 from the germline V gene are LGHNT and FRNRAP. The CDR3 DNA reads as TGTGCTAGTGGTTTGGTTTTACCAGGGGGCCGTCAGCCCCAGCATTTT. Protein sequence: CASGLVLPGGRQPQHF.

The CDR3 nucleotides are TGCGCCAGCAGCTTGGAGGACAGGGTATTTGATGGCTACACCTTC. Translation gives CASSLEDRVFDGYTF. The chain uses TRBV5-1 and TRBJ1-2; 8 bases align to TRBD1. Losses at the gene ends were 0 bases for V and 6 bases for J; bases not matched to a gene: 7. The CDR3 runs 15 residues. Germline V gives CDR1 SGHRS, CDR2 YFSETQ.

This chain connects TRBV10-3 to TRBJ1-1; 10 bases agree with TRBD1. Looked up from germline, CDR1 is ENHRY and CDR2 is SYGVKD. V lost 6 bases and J lost 11; bases outside the gene matches: 12. The CDR3 runs 14 residues. The CDR3 DNA is TGTGCCATCAGGGCTCGACAGGGGGCCGATGAGGCTTTCTTT. As protein: CAIRARQGADEAFF.

V is TRBV5-6 and J is TRBJ2-7; 7 nucleotides line up with TRBD1. Germline CDR1 and CDR2: SGHDT and YYEEEE. The CDR3 consists of 16 residues. Trimming at V came to 5 bases and at J to 3 bases, leaving 14 bases not matched to a gene. CDR3 in amino acids: CASRALGDSQNYEQYF. The CDR3 DNA reads as TGTGCCAGCAGAGCGCTAGGGGACAGCCAGAACTACGAGCAGTACTTC.

This clone was observed a few times. This chain joins TRBV5-1 and TRBJ1-1; D is unresolved. The V end was cut by 4 bases, the J end by 6 bases, with 19 bases between. CDR1 SGHRS and CDR2 YFSETQ come from the germline V gene. This CDR3 region has 15 residues. This CDR3 is CASSEAGNQHAEAFF. The CDR3 DNA is TGCGCCAGCAGCGAAGCCGGGAATCAGCACGCTGAAGCTTTCTTT.

This sequence joins TRBV2 and TRBJ2-7; 9 bases agree with TRBD1. The germline V gene encodes CDR1 SNHLY and CDR2 FYNNEI. Trimming at V came to 6 bases and at J to 2 bases, leaving 8 bases not matched to a gene. The CDR3 is 15 amino acids. The CDR3, as DNA: TGTGCCAGCAGGGAACCGGGACAGGGTCCCTACGAGCAGTACTTC. This translates into CASREPGQGPYEQYF.

CDR3 region: CASSLGAQAGGKETQYF. The DNA of the CDR3 is TGTGCCAGCAGTTTAGGGGCTCAGGCGGGAGGAAAAGAGACCCAGTACTTC. This rearrangement joins TRBV28 to TRBJ2-5; 8 positions match TRBD2. The CDR3 covers 17 residues. J was trimmed by 3 bases and V by 2 bases; bases with no gene match: 11. Germline V gives CDR1 MDHEN, CDR2 SYDVKM.

The chain uses TRBV11-2 and TRBJ2-7; 15 positions agree with TRBD2. The trim removed 1 base at V and 2 bases at J, leaving 3 bases unmatched. CDR3 length equals 17 residues. Germline V gives CDR1 SGHAT, CDR2 FQNNGV. Here the CDR3 reads CASSLGTSGRAAYEQYF. CDR3 in DNA: TGTGCCAGCAGCTTAGGGACTAGCGGGAGGGCCGCCTACGAGCAGTACTTC.

This sequence joins TRBV5-5 and TRBJ1-5; TRBD1 matches at 8 bases. V lost 0 bases, J lost 7 bases, and 6 bases stayed unmatched. The CDR3 sequence is 15 residues long. From germline, CDR1 is SGHKS and CDR2 YYEKEE (reference sequence). CDR3 in DNA: TGTGCCAGCAGCTTGGCCCAGGGGGCGCGGCAGCCCCAGCATTTT. Translated: CASSLAQGARQPQHF.

V gene TRBV4-1 combines with J gene TRBJ2-3; 7 bases are a match to TRBD2. J gave up 5 bases and V 4 bases, and 9 bases lay outside the gene matches. CDR1 and CDR2 from the germline V gene are MGHRA and YSYEKL. This CDR3 is built from 15 residues. As DNA, the CDR3 is TGCGCCAGCAGCCCTGGGGCGGGAGCGGTAGATACGCAGTATTTT. Translation: CASSPGAGAVDTQYF.

This rearrangement joins TRBV19 to TRBJ2-7, with 8 bases matching TRBD2. Germline-derived CDR1 and CDR2 are LNHDA and SQIVND (reference sequence). V was clipped by 5 bases and J by 3 bases; unmatched bases: 9. The CDR3 has 15 residues. The CDR3 coding sequence is TGTGCCAGTAGTTCATCGGGGGGGAAGTTCTACGAGCAGTACTTC. This gives the protein CASSSSGGKFYEQYF.

The rearrangement joins TRBV28 to TRBJ1-3, with 7 bases aligning to TRBD1. Germline CDR1 is MDHEN and CDR2 is SYDVKM. V was pared by 0 bases and J by 0 bases, with 2 bases of the junction left unmatched. The CDR3 contains 16 residues. Here the CDR3 DNA reads TGTGCCAGCAGTTTATGGGGGACAGCCTCTGGAAACACCATATATTTT. Protein: CASSLWGTASGNTIYF.

This clone was seen a few times. This chain links TRBV7-9 with TRBJ2-2; D might be TRBD1 (6 bases). Per germline, CDR1 SEHNR and CDR2 FQNEAQ (reference sequence). This CDR3 contains 13 residues. The V end lost 5 bases, the J end lost 4 bases, and 8 bases lay between the germline ends. In DNA form, the CDR3 reads TGTGCCAGCAGCAACAGGGTCACCGGGGAGCTGTTTTTT. Translating gives CASSNRVTGELFF.

In this sample, this clone turned up a few times. The rearrangement uses TRBV6-1 and TRBJ2-5; perhaps TRBD2 as D (7 bases). Trimming removed 3 bases from V and 5 bases from J, with 16 bases in between. The germline gives CDR1 MNHNS, CDR2 SASEGT. This CDR3 has 15 residues. CDR3 DNA sequence: TGTGCCAGCAGTGAGGGGCGGGGGACAATGGAGACCCAGTACTTC. Translation gives CASSEGRGTMETQYF.

The chain links TRBV5-4 to TRBJ2-7; 12 nucleotides agree with TRBD2. CDR3 size: 15 residues. From germline, CDR1 is SGHNT and CDR2 YYREEE (reference sequence). The V and J ends lost 0 bases and 10 bases, in that order; junction bases with no gene match: 8. CDR3 coding DNA: TGTGCCAGCAGCTTGGCCGGGACTAGCGGGTCGTTTCAGTACTTC. Its translation is CASSLAGTSGSFQYF.